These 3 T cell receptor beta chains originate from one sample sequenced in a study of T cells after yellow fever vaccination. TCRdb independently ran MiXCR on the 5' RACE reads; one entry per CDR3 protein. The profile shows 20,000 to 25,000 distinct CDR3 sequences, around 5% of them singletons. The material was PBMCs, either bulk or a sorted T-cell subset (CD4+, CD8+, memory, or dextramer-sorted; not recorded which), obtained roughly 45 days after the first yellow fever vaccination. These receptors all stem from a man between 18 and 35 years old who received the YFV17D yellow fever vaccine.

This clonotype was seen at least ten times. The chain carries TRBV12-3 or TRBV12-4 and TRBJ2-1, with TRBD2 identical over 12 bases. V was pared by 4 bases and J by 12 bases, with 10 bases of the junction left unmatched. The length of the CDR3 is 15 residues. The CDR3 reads CASSWRLAGDAMQFF. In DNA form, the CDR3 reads TGTGCCAGCAGTTGGCGACTAGCGGGGGACGCTATGCAGTTCTTC.

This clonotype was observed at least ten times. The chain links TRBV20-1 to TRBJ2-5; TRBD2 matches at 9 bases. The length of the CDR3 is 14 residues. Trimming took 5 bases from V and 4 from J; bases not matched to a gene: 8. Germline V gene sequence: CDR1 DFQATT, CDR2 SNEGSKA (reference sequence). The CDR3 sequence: CSAPQRSGGETQYF. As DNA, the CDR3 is TGCAGTGCTCCGCAACGTAGCGGGGGAGAGACCCAGTACTTC.

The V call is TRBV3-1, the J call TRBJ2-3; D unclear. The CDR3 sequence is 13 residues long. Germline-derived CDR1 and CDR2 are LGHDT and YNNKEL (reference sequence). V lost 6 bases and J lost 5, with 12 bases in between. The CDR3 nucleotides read TGTGCCAGCAGTCCGATCGGTGGAGATACGCAGTATTTT. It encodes CASSPIGGDTQYF.